This is a list of T cell receptor beta chains from one sample in a study of blood T cell repertoires in COVID-19. Method: immunoSEQ multiplex PCR; TCRdb's copy keeps in-frame clones and lacks some. Counted here are about 170,000 clones, 65% to 85% occurring once; the ten biggest clones make up 3.6%. Sequences were obtained from PBMCs or T cells enriched from blood (not recorded which). These receptors were taken from a woman aged 50 to 60 in a cohort exposed to, infected with or recovered from COVID-19 (not recorded which). Each CDR3 is given with its conserved first and last residue. Each record gives: J gene, V gene, clone size, D gene, CDR3 protein, CDR3 DNA. The D gene is left open where the match is weak. Not every row has a clone size; where given, it reads once, few, many or a size class.

j_gene: TRBJ1-1; v_gene: TRBV18; abundance: .; d_gene: .; CDR3aa: CASARTDVTEAFF; CDR3nt: TGTGCCAGCGCTAGGACAGACGTGACTGAAGCTTTCTTT
j_gene: TRBJ2-1; v_gene: TRBV7-2; abundance: .; d_gene: .; CDR3aa: CASSYSHGSSYNEQFF; CDR3nt: TGTGCCAGCAGCTATTCACACGGGAGCTCCTACAATGAGCAGTTCTTC
j_gene: TRBJ2-2; v_gene: TRBV19; abundance: .; d_gene: TRBD2; CDR3aa: CASSPTSGSTGELFF; CDR3nt: TGTGCCAGTAGTCCCACTAGCGGGTCCACCGGGGAGCTGTTTTTT
j_gene: TRBJ2-2; v_gene: TRBV2; abundance: .; d_gene: TRBD2; CDR3aa: CASRSSGGETGELFF; CDR3nt: TGTGCCAGCAGGTCTAGCGGGGGTGAAACCGGGGAGCTGTTTTTT
j_gene: TRBJ1-4; v_gene: TRBV9; abundance: .; d_gene: .; CDR3aa: CASSVAGQGTEKLFF; CDR3nt: TGTGCCAGCAGCGTAGCTGGGCAGGGGACTGAAAAACTGTTTTTT
j_gene: TRBJ2-2; v_gene: TRBV15; abundance: .; d_gene: .; CDR3aa: CATSRDGFAQARSNTGELFF; CDR3nt: TGTGCCACCAGCAGAGATGGTTTTGCGCAGGCCAGATCGAACACCGGGGAGCTGTTTTTT
j_gene: TRBJ1-1; v_gene: TRBV5-1; abundance: .; d_gene: .; CDR3aa: CASSLQYREGAFF; CDR3nt: TGCGCCAGCAGCTTGCAATACAGGGAAGGGGCTTTCTTT
j_gene: TRBJ1-3; v_gene: TRBV15; abundance: few; d_gene: TRBD1; CDR3aa: CATSRGQGSAGNTIYF; CDR3nt: TGTGCCACCAGCAGAGGACAGGGGTCTGCTGGAAACACCATATATTTT
j_gene: TRBJ1-6; v_gene: TRBV6-2/TRBV6-3; abundance: .; d_gene: .; CDR3aa: CASSSGTQGSPLHF; CDR3nt: TGTGCCAGCAGCTCCGGGACCCAGGGGTCACCCCTCCACTTT
j_gene: TRBJ1-3; v_gene: TRBV29-1; abundance: .; d_gene: .; CDR3aa: CSVGWGRGSGNTIYF; CDR3nt: TGCAGCGTTGGCTGGGGAAGGGGCTCTGGAAACACCATATATTTT
j_gene: TRBJ1-1; v_gene: TRBV3-1/TRBV3-2; abundance: .; d_gene: .; CDR3aa: CASRHNPATGNTEAFF; CDR3nt: TGTGCCAGCAGACATAACCCTGCGACAGGAAACACTGAAGCTTTCTTT
j_gene: TRBJ1-2; v_gene: TRBV5-4; abundance: .; d_gene: .; CDR3aa: CASSLSSARGGYTF; CDR3nt: TGTGCCAGCAGCTTGAGCTCAGCCCGAGGGGGCTACACCTTC
j_gene: TRBJ2-7; v_gene: TRBV11-3; abundance: once; d_gene: TRBD2; CDR3aa: CASSSRTSGSGEQYF; CDR3nt: TGTGCCAGCAGCTCACGGACTAGCGGGAGTGGCGAGCAGTACTTC
j_gene: TRBJ1-5; v_gene: TRBV7-8; abundance: .; d_gene: .; CDR3aa: CASSLVGGRGNQPQHF; CDR3nt: TGTGCCAGCAGCTTAGTCGGGGGAAGGGGCAATCAGCCCCAGCATTTT
j_gene: TRBJ1-2; v_gene: TRBV6-5; abundance: .; d_gene: TRBD1; CDR3aa: CASSPRTGGVYGYTF; CDR3nt: TGTGCCAGCAGTCCTCGGACAGGGGGCGTCTATGGCTACACCTTC
j_gene: TRBJ2-3; v_gene: TRBV7-3; abundance: .; d_gene: .; CDR3aa: CASSLAGLSTDTQYF; CDR3nt: TGTGCCAGCAGCTTAGCTGGGCTAAGCACAGATACGCAGTATTTT
j_gene: TRBJ1-1; v_gene: TRBV29-1; abundance: .; d_gene: .; CDR3aa: CSVPTGTGLFTEAFF; CDR3nt: TGCAGCGTACCCACCGGGACTGGCCTTTTTACTGAAGCTTTCTTT
j_gene: TRBJ2-7; v_gene: TRBV2; abundance: .; d_gene: .; CDR3aa: CASRKGGEGPEQYF; CDR3nt: TGTGCCAGCAGAAAGGGAGGCGAGGGGCCCGAGCAGTACTTC
j_gene: TRBJ1-2; v_gene: TRBV28; abundance: many; d_gene: TRBD1; CDR3aa: CASSLGRGHGYTF; CDR3nt: TGTGCCAGCAGTTTAGGCAGGGGGCATGGCTACACCTTC
j_gene: TRBJ1-6; v_gene: TRBV4-3; abundance: .; d_gene: .; CDR3aa: CASSLRPGGRSPLHF; CDR3nt: TGCGCCAGCAGCCTGCGGCCGGGGGGCCGTTCACCCCTCCACTTT
j_gene: TRBJ2-3; v_gene: TRBV29-1; abundance: .; d_gene: TRBD2; CDR3aa: CSATSADTQYF; CDR3nt: TGCAGCGCAACTAGCGCAGATACGCAGTATTTT
j_gene: TRBJ2-1; v_gene: TRBV10-3; abundance: few; d_gene: TRBD2; CDR3aa: CASENSGSHNEQFF; CDR3nt: TGTGCCTCCGAGAATAGCGGGTCCCACAATGAGCAGTTCTTC
j_gene: TRBJ1-4; v_gene: TRBV28; abundance: .; d_gene: .; CDR3aa: CASSLKSGIGNEKLFF; CDR3nt: TGTGCCAGCAGCCTCAAATCCGGGATTGGTAATGAAAAACTGTTTTTT